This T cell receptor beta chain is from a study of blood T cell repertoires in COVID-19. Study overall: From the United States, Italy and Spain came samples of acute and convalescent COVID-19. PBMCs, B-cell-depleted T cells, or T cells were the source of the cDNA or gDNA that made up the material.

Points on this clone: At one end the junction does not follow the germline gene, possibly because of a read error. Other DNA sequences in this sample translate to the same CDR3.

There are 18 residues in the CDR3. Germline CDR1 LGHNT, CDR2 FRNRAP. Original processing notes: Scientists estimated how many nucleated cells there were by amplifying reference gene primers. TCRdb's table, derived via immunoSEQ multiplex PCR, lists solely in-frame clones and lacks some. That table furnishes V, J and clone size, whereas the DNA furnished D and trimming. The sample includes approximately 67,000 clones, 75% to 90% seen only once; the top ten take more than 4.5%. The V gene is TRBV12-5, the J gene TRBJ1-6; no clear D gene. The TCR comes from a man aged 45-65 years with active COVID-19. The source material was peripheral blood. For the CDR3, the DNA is TGTGCTAGTGGTTTGAGACTCGGACGGACGGGAGATAAGTCACCCCTCCACTTT. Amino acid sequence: CASGLRLGRTGDKSPLHF.